The clone carrying this T cell receptor beta chain was seen a handful of times. Its antigen remains unknown. TCRdb used MiXCR to reprocess the 5' RACE reads, holding one entry per CDR3 protein. The table lists around 44,000 distinct CDR3 sequences, about 20% of them singletons. Overall study results and limits: Greatest tumor Treg TCR overlap was with tumor naive CD4+ cells. The larger cohort examined one V-J beta rearrangement, not whole repertoires.

The sorted Tregs were CD4+CD25+CD127-/low cells. Per germline, CDR1 SNHLY and CDR2 FYNNEI. This CDR3 is built from 14 residues. Trimming stripped 6 bases from V and 3 bases from J, with 14 bases between. The specimen was Tregs sorted from blood. The receptor was isolated from a female donor with breast cancer. The chain is built from TRBV2 and TRBJ1-2; perhaps TRBD1 as D (5 bases). The CDR3 DNA sequence: TGTGCCAGCAGCCGCCCCGGGACTCACTATGGCTACACCTTC. It specifies CASSRPGTHYGYTF.